This TCR beta chain is from a study of siplizumab effects on memory and regulatory T cells. Assays were performed on roughly 96,000 TCR templates per sample. Generated by immunoSEQ multiplex PCR, the TCRdb table keeps only in-frame clones and is missing some. Of approximately 100,000 clones listed, about 94% are singletons. The origin of this receptor is a human donor in good health. The sample taken for sequencing was non-Treg CD4+ T cells sorted from blood.

CDR3 coding DNA: TGCGCCAGCAGGGACAGGGGTTTACAGCGGACCGTCACAGATACGCAGTATTTT. Encoded protein: CASRDRGLQRTVTDTQYF. The V call is TRBV5-1, the J call TRBJ2-3; TRBD1 agrees at 9 bases. CDR3 length: 18 amino acids. Germline CDR1 and CDR2: SGHRS and YFSETQ. With V trimmed by 5 bases and J by 2 bases, 15 bases remained unmatched.